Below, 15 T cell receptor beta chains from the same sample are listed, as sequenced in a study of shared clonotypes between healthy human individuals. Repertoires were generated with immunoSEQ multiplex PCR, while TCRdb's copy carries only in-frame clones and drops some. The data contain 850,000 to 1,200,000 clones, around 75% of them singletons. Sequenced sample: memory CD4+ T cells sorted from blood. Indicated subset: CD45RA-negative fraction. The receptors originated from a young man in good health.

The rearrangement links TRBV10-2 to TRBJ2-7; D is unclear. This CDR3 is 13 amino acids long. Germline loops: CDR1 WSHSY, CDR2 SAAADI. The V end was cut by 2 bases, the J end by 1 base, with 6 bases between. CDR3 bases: TGCGCCAGCAGTGAGCAGCAGTCCTACGAGCAGTACTTC. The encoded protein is CASSEQQSYEQYF.

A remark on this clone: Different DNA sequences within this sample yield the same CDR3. The CDR3 loop is CASSPLGSGANVLTF. As DNA, the CDR3 is TGTGCCAGCAGCCCACTTGGCTCTGGGGCCAACGTCCTGACTTTC. The chain combines TRBV5-6 with TRBJ2-6; the D is unclear. Germline CDR1 SGHDT, CDR2 YYEEEE. This CDR3 is built from 15 residues. V dropped 4 bases and J dropped 0 bases, with 8 bases sitting between them.

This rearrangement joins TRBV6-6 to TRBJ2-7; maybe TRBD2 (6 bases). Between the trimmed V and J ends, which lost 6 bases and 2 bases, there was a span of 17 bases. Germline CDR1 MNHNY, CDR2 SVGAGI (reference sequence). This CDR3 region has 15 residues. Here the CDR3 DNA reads TGTGCCAGCAGGCCCCCGGAGGGTACGGCCTACGAGCAGTACTTC. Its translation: CASRPPEGTAYEQYF.

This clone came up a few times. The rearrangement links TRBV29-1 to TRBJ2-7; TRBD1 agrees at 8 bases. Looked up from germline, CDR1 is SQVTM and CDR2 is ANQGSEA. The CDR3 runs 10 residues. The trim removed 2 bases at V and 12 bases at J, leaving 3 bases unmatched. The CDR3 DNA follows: TGCAGCGTTGAACAGGGGGCTAGGTACTTC. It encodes CSVEQGARYF.

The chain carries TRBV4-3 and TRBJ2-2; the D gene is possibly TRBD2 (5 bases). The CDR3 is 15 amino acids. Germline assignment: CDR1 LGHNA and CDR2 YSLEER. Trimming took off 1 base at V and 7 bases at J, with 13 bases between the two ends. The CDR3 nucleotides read TGCGCCAGCAGCCAAGGGACTTTCCGAGGCGGGGAGCTGTTTTTT. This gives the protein CASSQGTFRGGELFF.

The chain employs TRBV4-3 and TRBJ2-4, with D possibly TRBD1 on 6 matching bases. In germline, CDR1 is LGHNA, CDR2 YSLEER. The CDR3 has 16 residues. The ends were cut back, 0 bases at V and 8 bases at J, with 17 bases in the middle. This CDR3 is CASSQDLRGWADIQYF. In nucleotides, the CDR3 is TGCGCCAGCAGCCAAGATTTAAGGGGGTGGGCAGACATTCAGTACTTC.

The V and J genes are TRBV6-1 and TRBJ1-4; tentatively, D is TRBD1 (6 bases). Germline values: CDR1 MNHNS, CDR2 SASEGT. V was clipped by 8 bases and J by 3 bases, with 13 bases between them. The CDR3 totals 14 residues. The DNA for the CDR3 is TGTGCCAGCCTCCGGGACATTCCTAATGAAAAACTGTTTTTT. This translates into CASLRDIPNEKLFF.

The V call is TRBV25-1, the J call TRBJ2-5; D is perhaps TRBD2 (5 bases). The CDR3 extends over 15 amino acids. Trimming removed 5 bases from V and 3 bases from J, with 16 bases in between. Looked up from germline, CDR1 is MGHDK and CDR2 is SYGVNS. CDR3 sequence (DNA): TGTGCCAGCAGTCCCGGGATACATGGCGAAGAGACCCAGTACTTC. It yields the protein CASSPGIHGEETQYF.

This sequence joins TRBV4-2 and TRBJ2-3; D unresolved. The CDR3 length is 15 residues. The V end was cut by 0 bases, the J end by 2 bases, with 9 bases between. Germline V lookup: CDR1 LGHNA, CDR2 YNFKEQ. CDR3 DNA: TGTGCCAGCAGCCAAGACCGATACTACACAGATACGCAGTATTTT. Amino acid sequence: CASSQDRYYTDTQYF.

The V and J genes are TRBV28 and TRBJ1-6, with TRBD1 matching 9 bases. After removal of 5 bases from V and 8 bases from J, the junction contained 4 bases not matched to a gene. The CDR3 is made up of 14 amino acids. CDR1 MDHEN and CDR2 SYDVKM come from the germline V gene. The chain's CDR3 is CASSPGQGYSPLHF. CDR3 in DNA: TGTGCCAGCAGTCCGGGACAGGGTTATTCACCCCTCCACTTT.

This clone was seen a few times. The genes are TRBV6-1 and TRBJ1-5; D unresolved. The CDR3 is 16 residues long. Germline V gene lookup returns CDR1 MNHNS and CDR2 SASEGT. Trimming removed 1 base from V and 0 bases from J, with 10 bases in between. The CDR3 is CASSEGVLYSNQPQHF. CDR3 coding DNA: TGTGCCAGCAGTGAAGGGGTCCTCTATAGCAATCAGCCCCAGCATTTT.

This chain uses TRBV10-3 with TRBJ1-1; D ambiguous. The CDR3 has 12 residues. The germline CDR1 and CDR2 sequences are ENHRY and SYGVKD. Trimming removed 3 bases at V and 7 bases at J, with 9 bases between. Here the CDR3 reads CAISDSVGEAFF. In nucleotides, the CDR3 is TGTGCCATCAGTGATTCGGTGGGTGAAGCTTTCTTT.

The CDR3: CASSRPFESRSAFF. The DNA of the CDR3 is TGTGCCAGCAGCAGACCATTTGAATCGAGGTCAGCTTTCTTT. This chain connects TRBV27 to TRBJ1-1; D unclear. V was pared by 6 bases and J by 10 bases, with 21 bases between. Germline V CDR1 and CDR2: MNHEY, SMNVEV (reference sequence). This CDR3 has 14 residues.

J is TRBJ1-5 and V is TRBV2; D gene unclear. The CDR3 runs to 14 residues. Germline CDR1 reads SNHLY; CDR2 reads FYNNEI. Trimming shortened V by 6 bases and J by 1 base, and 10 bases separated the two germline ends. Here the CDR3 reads CASSKGWSNQPQHF. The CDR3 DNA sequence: TGTGCCAGCAGCAAGGGTTGGAGCAATCAGCCCCAGCATTTT.

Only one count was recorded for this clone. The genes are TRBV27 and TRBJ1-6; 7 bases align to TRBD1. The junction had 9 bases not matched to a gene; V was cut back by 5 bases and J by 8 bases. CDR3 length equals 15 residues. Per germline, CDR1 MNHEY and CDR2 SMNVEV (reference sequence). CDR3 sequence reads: CASSTSGTVYSPLHF. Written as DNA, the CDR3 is TGTGCCAGCAGTACCTCCGGGACAGTCTATTCACCCCTCCACTTT.